This T cell receptor (beta chain) derives from a study of T cell repertoires in cytomegalovirus infection. Overall study findings and caveats: Frequencies of public TCR beta families were cumulated, and this identified carriers of CMV plus the relevant HLA. The ex vivo response showed dominance by HLA-C-restricted CMV-specific TCR beta clonotypes.

CDR3 length: 14 residues. CDR1 SEHNR and CDR2 FQNEAQ come from the germline V gene (reference sequence). V lost 3 bases to trimming and J lost 8 bases; unmatched junction nucleotides: 5. MiXCR was run by TCRdb on the reads, yielding one entry per CDR3 protein. This table has hundreds of thousands of distinct CDR3 sequences, less than 25% appearing once. A word on this clonotype: Its specificity is unknown.

The sequence derives from a human donor in good health (CMV status not recorded). Some clones in this sample may be carry-over from other donors' samples. Sequenced material: CD8+ T cells from PBMCs. The rearrangement joins TRBV7-9 to TRBJ1-4, with TRBD1 identical over 8 bases. The CDR3 is CASSFTGGSEKLFF. CDR3 in DNA: TGTGCCAGCAGCTTTACAGGGGGGAGCGAAAAACTGTTTTTT.